The clone carrying this TCR beta chain has a count of ten or more. Its antigen is not identified. The time point: pre-sensitization, week 0. Treatment given: therapeutic diphenylcyclopropenone sensitization with weekly scalp DPC. This sample was included in a study of human T cells and chemical hapten exposure. Study outcomes and limitations: The immune response of these alopecia patients might not match healthy individuals'. High-frequency TCRs, those above 1 in 1000, stayed the same after DPC sensitization.

For the library, individual cDNA molecules each received unique molecular identifiers. TCRdb re-called the RACE reads through MiXCR, storing one row per CDR3 protein. The top ten hold roughly 4.9% of the sample, which has approximately 80,000 distinct CDR3 sequences, 12% to 15% seen once. The CDR3 spans 13 residues. Trimming took off 3 bases at V and 5 bases at J, with 10 bases between the two ends. CDR1 and CDR2 from the germline V gene are SGHTA and FQGNSA. The TCR comes from a woman aged 50 to 60 with alopecia areata. Some clones in this sample may be carry-over from other donors' samples. The chain combines TRBV7-2 with TRBJ2-5; tentatively, D is TRBD2 (6 bases). The sample consisted of whole blood, taken in connection with sensitization to the hapten diphenylcyclopropenone (DPC). CDR3 residues: CASSFTGGETQYF. DNA for the CDR3: TGTGCCAGCAGCTTCACAGGAGGGGAGACCCAGTACTTC.